This TCR beta chain originates from a study of cytomegalovirus exposure and HLA in healthy donors. V shed 6 bases and J shed 0 bases, with 9 bases lying between them. Germline V gene data show CDR1 as MNHNY and CDR2 as SVGAGI (reference sequence). The CDR3 loop spans 15 amino acids. Broader study findings: Sequencing artifact likely explains a cluster of highly shared sequence variants. Associated with cytomegalovirus, according to the listing, were around 160 TCR beta chains. As a later analysis revealed, the rate of TCR association differed by HLA locus, with DRB1 most and HLA-C fewest.

About this clone: Its antigen is currently unknown.

The primer mix had 60 Vbeta and 13 Jbeta primers. Only in-frame clones appear in the TCRdb table, and some are missing; sequencing was by immunoSEQ multiplex PCR. The sample contains roughly 190,000 clones, around four fifths of which appear only once. Healthy bone marrow donors supplied every sample. V usage is TRBV6-6 and J usage is TRBJ2-6; the D gene is possibly TRBD1 (5 bases). What was sequenced was PBMCs. The receptor was isolated from a woman aged 45-59 years in good health and CMV-seropositive. The CDR3 sequence is CASRPDSSGANVLTF. Here the CDR3 DNA reads TGTGCCAGCAGACCCGACAGCTCTGGGGCCAACGTCCTGACTTTC.